The 14 T cell receptor beta chains reported below all come from one sample, sequenced in a study of T cell changes during pregnancy in multiple sclerosis. Sequencing used immunoSEQ multiplex PCR; TCRdb keeps in-frame clones, though not all of them. The sample consists of 55,000 to 75,000 clones, roughly nine tenths of them appearing once. The specimen comprised peripheral blood, sampled after pregnancy. The source is a female donor with multiple sclerosis, enrolled in a pregnancy study.

The chain couples TRBV4-2 to TRBJ2-2, with a tentative D call TRBD2 (5 bases). CDR1 LGHNA and CDR2 YNFKEQ come from the germline V gene. The length of the CDR3 is 12 residues. The germline V and J ends were trimmed by 4 bases and 8 bases, with 8 bases remaining between them. CDR3 sequence: CASSPRVGELFF. Here the CDR3 DNA reads TGTGCCAGCAGCCCGCGGGTTGGGGAGCTGTTTTTT.

V and J are TRBV4-3 and TRBJ2-7; 7 bases fit TRBD2. There are 14 residues in the CDR3. J gave up 2 bases and V 3 bases, and 4 bases lay outside the gene matches. Germline CDR1 reads LGHNA; CDR2 reads YSLEER. The CDR3 sequence is CASSQRLAAYEQYF. The DNA for the CDR3 is TGCGCCAGCAGCCAGAGACTAGCCGCCTACGAGCAGTACTTC.

The J gene is TRBJ2-3, the V gene TRBV27; TRBD1 agrees at 8 bases. V was pared by 4 bases and J by 3 bases, with 9 bases of the junction left unmatched. The CDR3 contains 16 residues. Germline V CDR1 and CDR2: MNHEY, SMNVEV (reference sequence). In DNA, the CDR3 is TGTGCCAGCAGTTCGGGACAGGATCGGAAGACAGATACGCAGTATTTT. Amino acid sequence: CASSSGQDRKTDTQYF.

This clone was counted once. The chain combines TRBV9 with TRBJ1-1; possible D gene TRBD1, 5 bases. CDR3 length: 14 amino acids. Between the trimmed V and J ends, which lost 0 bases and 10 bases, there was a span of 16 bases. The V gene's germline CDR1 is SGDLS and CDR2 YYNGEE. CDR3 residues: CASSVEAGKSVAFF. The CDR3 nucleotides read TGTGCCAGCAGCGTAGAGGCAGGGAAAAGCGTAGCTTTCTTT.

The chain uses TRBV28 and TRBJ1-5; D is possibly TRBD1 (5 bases). There are 15 residues in the CDR3. Trimming pared 6 bases from V and 1 base from J, leaving 13 bases between. CDR1 and CDR2 from the germline V gene are MDHEN and SYDVKM. In DNA form, the CDR3 reads TGTGCCAGCAGAAAATGGGGGGAGAGCAATCAGCCCCAGCATTTT. The encoded protein is CASRKWGESNQPQHF. Filled out from reference TRBV28 and TRBJ1-5, the complete variable domain reads DVKVTQSSRYLVKRTGEKVFLECVQDMDHENMFWYRQDPGLGLRLIYFSYDVKMKEKGDIPEGYSVSREKKERFSLILESASTNQTSMYLCASRKWGESNQPQHFGDGTRLSIL.

The V gene is TRBV9, the J gene TRBJ1-3; unclear D gene. V lost 3 bases to trimming and J lost 0 bases, with 16 bases between them. This CDR3 spans 17 amino acids. Germline loops: CDR1 SGDLS, CDR2 YYNGEE. The CDR3 bases are TGTGCCAGCAGCGACCCACCCGGGATAATCTCTGGAAACACCATATATTTT. The encoded protein is CASSDPPGIISGNTIYF.

The rearrangement joins TRBV6-5 to TRBJ2-2, with D maybe TRBD2 (5 bases). Deletions cut 5 bases from V and 8 bases from J, with 9 bases between. Germline V gene lookup returns CDR1 MNHEY and CDR2 SVGAGI. The length of the CDR3 is 12 residues. In DNA, the CDR3 is TGTGCCAGCAGTAAACGGGGTGGGGAGCTGTTTTTT. Its protein product is CASSKRGGELFF.

Regarding this clone: Other DNA sequences from this sample encode an identical CDR3 as well. CDR3 DNA sequence: TGTGCCAGCAGTGAAGCGTCCTTGTCCTACGAGCAGTACTTC. This sequence encodes CASSEASLSYEQYF. The gene calls are TRBV6-1 and TRBJ2-7; D is undetermined. V lost 0 bases, J lost 1 base, and 7 bases lay in between. Germline-derived CDR1 and CDR2 are MNHNS and SASEGT. CDR3 length equals 14 residues.

The chain joins TRBV12-5 to TRBJ2-5, with D possibly matching TRBD1 (6 bases). V dropped 3 bases and J dropped 5 bases, with 25 bases sitting between them. Germline V gives CDR1 LGHNT, CDR2 FRNRAP. The CDR3 has 18 residues. The CDR3 bases are TGTGCTAGTGGTTTTTCGCAGCGGAATGCGTGGGGGCGGGAGACCCAGTACTTC. Protein product: CASGFSQRNAWGRETQYF.

V and J are TRBV23-1 and TRBJ2-2, with D maybe TRBD1 (5 bases). TRBV23-1 is an ORF, and what it does is uncertain. Trimming removed 6 bases from V and 2 bases from J, with 16 bases in between. The CDR3 length is 16 residues. The CDR3 sequence is CASRGATDLNTGELFF. The CDR3 coding sequence is TGCGCCAGCAGAGGAGCGACAGACCTTAACACCGGGGAGCTGTTTTTT.

This sequence joins TRBV10-1 and TRBJ1-1; perhaps TRBD1 as D (5 bases). Between the trimmed V and J ends, which lost 3 bases and 0 bases, there was a span of 8 bases. This CDR3 comprises 14 residues. Germline CDR1 reads WNHNN; CDR2 reads SYGVQD (reference sequence). CDR3 region: CASSEDRLNTEAFF. Written as DNA, the CDR3 is TGCGCCAGCAGTGAAGACAGATTGAACACTGAAGCTTTCTTT.

The chain joins TRBV9 to TRBJ2-3; 7 bases map to TRBD2. This CDR3 is 14 amino acids long. Germline V lookup: CDR1 SGDLS, CDR2 YYNGEE. V was pared by 2 bases and J by 2 bases, with 2 bases of the junction left unmatched. As DNA, the CDR3 is TGTGCCAGCAGCGTCGGGGGGTTCACAGATACGCAGTATTTT. Residues: CASSVGGFTDTQYF. Variable domain in full (rest from reference TRBV9 and TRBJ2-3): DSGVTQTPKHLITATGQRVTLRCSPRSGDLSVYWYQQSLDQGLQFLIQYYNGEERAKGNILERFSAQQFPDLHSELNLSSLELGDSALYFCASSVGGFTDTQYFGPGTRLTVL.

This clone was seen a single time. V and J are TRBV2 and TRBJ1-2, with 7 bases identical to TRBD1. Germline loops: CDR1 SNHLY, CDR2 FYNNEI. The CDR3 sequence is 15 residues long. With 6 bases clipped from V and 4 bases from J, the junction kept 11 bases outside the gene matches. In nucleotides, the CDR3 is TGTGCCAGCAGCTCTGACAGGGACAATTCCTATGGCTACACCTTC. Translated, it gives CASSSDRDNSYGYTF.

This clone was seen just once. The CDR3 is CASSQRQVTYEQYF. The CDR3 coding sequence is TGTGCCAGCAGTCAACGACAGGTTACATACGAGCAGTACTTC. This sequence joins TRBV6-6 and TRBJ2-7; D is perhaps TRBD1 (6 bases). The CDR3 totals 14 residues. Germline CDR1 is MNHNY and CDR2 is SVGAGI (reference sequence). V gave up 5 bases and J gave up 4 bases, with 15 bases separating them.